This TCR beta chain was sequenced during a study of control samples from healthy donors and cancer patients. The protocol was immunoSEQ multiplex PCR, while the TCRdb copy is restricted to in-frame clones and leaves out a portion. The sample has 95,000 to 110,000 clones, about 89% seen once. This CDR3 is 12 amino acids long. The junction had 3 bases not matched to a gene; V was cut back by 6 bases and J by 6 bases. CDR1 is SNHLY and CDR2 is FYNNEI in the germline V gene. The chain uses TRBV2 and TRBJ1-1, with TRBD1 matching 8 bases. The sample was PBMCs. The receptor was derived from a man aged 55-75 years with lung cancer. DNA for the CDR3: TGTGCCAGCAGCTTACAGGGGGCTGAAGCTTTCTTT. Translating it yields CASSLQGAEAFF.